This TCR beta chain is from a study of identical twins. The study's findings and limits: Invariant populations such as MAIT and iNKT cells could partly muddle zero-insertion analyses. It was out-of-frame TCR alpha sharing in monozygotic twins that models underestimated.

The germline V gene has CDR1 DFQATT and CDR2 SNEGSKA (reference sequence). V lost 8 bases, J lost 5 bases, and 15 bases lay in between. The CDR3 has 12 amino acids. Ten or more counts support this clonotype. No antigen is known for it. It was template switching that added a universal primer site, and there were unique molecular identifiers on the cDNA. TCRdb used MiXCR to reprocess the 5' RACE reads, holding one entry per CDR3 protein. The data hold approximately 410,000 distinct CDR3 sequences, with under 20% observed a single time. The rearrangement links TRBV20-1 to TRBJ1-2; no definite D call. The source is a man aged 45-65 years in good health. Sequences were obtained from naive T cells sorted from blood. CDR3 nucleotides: TGCAGTATGGCCAGCTACCTATATGGCTACACCTTC. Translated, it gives CSMASYLYGYTF.